This entry describes one TCR beta chain. Its antigen is unknown. CDR3 length equals 12 residues. The germline V gene has CDR1 MDHEN and CDR2 SYDVKM. Trimming pared 5 bases from V and 4 bases from J, leaving 8 bases between. The sample originates from a study of cytomegalovirus exposure and HLA in healthy donors. Study observations and caveats: The majority of CMV-associated TCR beta chains were reported as apparently HLA-restricted in a later analysis. TCR beta V- and J-gene trimming was later associated with a missense DCLRE1C variant. Earlier analysis found most TCR beta V segments productive about 90% or about 30% of the time.

The donors, nominally healthy at sampling, likely had unrecorded immune exposures. It was with 60 Vbeta and 13 Jbeta primers that the PCR ran. Assay: immunoSEQ multiplex PCR; the TCRdb copy retains only in-frame clones and omits some. The data show 200,000 or so clones, approximately 85% seen once. This chain links TRBV28 with TRBJ1-2; D possibly corresponds to TRBD1 (6 bases). The clonotype originates from a woman aged 45 to 65 in good health and CMV-seropositive. Material for sequencing was PBMCs. The CDR3 region has the DNA TGTGCCAGCAGTCTACAGGGCTATGGCTACACCTTC. It codes for CASSLQGYGYTF.